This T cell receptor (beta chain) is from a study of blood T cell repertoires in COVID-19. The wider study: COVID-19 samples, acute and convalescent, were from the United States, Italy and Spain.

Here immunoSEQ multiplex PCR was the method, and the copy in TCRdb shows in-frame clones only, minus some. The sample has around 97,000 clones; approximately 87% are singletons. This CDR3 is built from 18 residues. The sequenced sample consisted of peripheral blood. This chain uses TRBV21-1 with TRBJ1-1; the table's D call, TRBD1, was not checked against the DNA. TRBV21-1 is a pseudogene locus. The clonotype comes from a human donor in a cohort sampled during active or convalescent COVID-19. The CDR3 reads CASSKRGRGPFLSTEAFF. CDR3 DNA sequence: TGTGCCAGCAGCAAGCGAGGCAGGGGGCCGTTTTTGAGCACTGAAGCTTTCTTT.